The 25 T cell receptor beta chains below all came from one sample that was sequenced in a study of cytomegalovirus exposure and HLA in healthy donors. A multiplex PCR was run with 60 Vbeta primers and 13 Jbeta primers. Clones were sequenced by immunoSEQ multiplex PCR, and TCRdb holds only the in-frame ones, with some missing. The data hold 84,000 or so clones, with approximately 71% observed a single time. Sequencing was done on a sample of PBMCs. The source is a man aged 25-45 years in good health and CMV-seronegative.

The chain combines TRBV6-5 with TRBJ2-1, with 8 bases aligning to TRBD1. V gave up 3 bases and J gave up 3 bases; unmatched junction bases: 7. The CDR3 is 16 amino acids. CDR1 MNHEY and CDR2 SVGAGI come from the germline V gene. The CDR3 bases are TGTGCCAGCAGTTATCCGGGACAGGCCAACTACAATGAGCAGTTCTTC. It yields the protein CASSYPGQANYNEQFF.

The CDR3 spells CASSRFPRNYGYTF. The CDR3 DNA follows: TGTGCCAGCAGTCGATTCCCGAGGAACTATGGCTACACCTTC. The chain combines TRBV6-6 with TRBJ1-2; D remains unclear. Looked up from germline, CDR1 is MNHNY and CDR2 is SVGAGI (reference sequence). V was trimmed by 5 bases and J by 2 bases, leaving 12 bases between them. The CDR3 runs to 14 residues.

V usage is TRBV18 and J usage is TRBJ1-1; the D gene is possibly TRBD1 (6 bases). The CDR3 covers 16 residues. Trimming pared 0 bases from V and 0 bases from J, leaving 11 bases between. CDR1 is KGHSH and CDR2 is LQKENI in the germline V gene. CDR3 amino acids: CASSPPQGRLNTEAFF. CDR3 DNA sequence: TGTGCCAGCTCACCACCGCAGGGGCGTTTGAACACTGAAGCTTTCTTT.

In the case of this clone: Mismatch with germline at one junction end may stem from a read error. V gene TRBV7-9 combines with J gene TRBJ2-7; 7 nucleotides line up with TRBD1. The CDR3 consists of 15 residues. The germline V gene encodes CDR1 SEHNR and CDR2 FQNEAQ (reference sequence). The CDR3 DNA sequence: TGTTCCAGCAGCCCCCCCCGGACAGGATTCTACGAGCAGTACTTC. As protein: CSSSPPRTGFYEQYF.

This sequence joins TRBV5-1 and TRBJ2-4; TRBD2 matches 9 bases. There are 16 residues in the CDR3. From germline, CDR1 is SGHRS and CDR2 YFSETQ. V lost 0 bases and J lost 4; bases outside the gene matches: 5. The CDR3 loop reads CASSLGNSGGKNIQYF. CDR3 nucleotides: TGCGCCAGCAGCTTGGGGAATAGCGGGGGTAAAAACATTCAGTACTTC.

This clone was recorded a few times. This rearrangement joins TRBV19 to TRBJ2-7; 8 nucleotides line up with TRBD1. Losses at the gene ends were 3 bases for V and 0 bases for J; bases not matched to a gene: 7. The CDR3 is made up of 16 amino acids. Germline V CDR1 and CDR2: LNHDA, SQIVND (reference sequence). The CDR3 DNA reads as TGTGCCAGTAGTATTCGGGCAGGGGGCGACTCCTACGAGCAGTACTTC. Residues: CASSIRAGGDSYEQYF.

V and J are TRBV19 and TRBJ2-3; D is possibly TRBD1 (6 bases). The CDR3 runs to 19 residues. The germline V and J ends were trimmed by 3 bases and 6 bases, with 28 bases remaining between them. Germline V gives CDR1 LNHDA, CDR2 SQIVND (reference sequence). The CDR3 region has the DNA TGTGCCAGTAGTATCGTTGCAGGGGCCGCAACCGTTTGGACGGATACGCAGTATTTT. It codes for CASSIVAGAATVWTDTQYF.

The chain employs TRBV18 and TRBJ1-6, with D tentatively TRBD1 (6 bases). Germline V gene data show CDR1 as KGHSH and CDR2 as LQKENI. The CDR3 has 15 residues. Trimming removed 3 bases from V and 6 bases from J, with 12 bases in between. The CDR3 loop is CASSPDSVSNSPLHF. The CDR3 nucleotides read TGTGCCAGCTCACCGGACAGCGTCTCTAATTCACCCCTCCACTTT.

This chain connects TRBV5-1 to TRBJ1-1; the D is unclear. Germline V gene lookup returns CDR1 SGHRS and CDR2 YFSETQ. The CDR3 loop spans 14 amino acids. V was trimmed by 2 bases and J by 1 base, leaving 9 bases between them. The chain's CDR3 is CASSFGVANTEAFF. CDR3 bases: TGCGCCAGCAGCTTCGGGGTGGCGAACACTGAAGCTTTCTTT.

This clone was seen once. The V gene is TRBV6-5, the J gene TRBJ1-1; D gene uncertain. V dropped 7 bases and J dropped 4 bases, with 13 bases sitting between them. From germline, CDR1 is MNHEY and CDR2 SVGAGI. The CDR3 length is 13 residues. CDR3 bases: TGTGCCAGCACCCAGGCTCGGGGCACTGAAGCTTTCTTT. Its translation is CASTQARGTEAFF.

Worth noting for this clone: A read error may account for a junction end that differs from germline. CDR3 nucleotide sequence: TGTTCCAGCAGCTTAGCGCGGGGGGGAAATTCACCCCTCCACTTT. It specifies CSSSLARGGNSPLHF. The gene calls are TRBV7-9 and TRBJ1-6; possible D gene TRBD1, 5 bases. The CDR3 sequence is 15 residues long. In germline, CDR1 is SEHNR, CDR2 FQNEAQ (reference sequence).

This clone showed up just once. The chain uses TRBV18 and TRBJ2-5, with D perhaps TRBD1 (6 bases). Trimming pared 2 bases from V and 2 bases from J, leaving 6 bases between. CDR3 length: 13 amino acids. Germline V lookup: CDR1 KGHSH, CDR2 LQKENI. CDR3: CASSPGTQETQYF. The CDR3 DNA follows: TGTGCCAGCTCACCAGGGACACAAGAGACCCAGTACTTC.

DNA of the CDR3: TGTGCCAGCTCACGGGACAGGTTTGACTATGGCTACACCTTC. Encoded protein: CASSRDRFDYGYTF. The gene calls are TRBV18 and TRBJ1-2; 8 bases are shared with TRBD1. The J segment lost 3 bases and the V segment lost 4 bases, leaving 4 bases of the junction unmatched. In germline, CDR1 is KGHSH, CDR2 LQKENI. This CDR3 comprises 14 residues.

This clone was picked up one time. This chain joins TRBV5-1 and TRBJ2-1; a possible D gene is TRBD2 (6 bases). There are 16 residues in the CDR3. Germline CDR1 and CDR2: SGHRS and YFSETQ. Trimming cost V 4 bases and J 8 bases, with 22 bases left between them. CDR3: CASSDPGTVLGYEQFF. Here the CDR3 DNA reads TGCGCCAGCAGCGACCCCGGGACTGTGCTTGGCTATGAGCAGTTCTTC.

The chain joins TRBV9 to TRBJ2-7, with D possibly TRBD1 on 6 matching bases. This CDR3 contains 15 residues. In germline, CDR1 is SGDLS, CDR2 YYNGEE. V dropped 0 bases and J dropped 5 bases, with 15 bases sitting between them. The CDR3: CASSVEGQLWNEQYF. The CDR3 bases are TGTGCCAGCAGCGTAGAGGGACAACTCTGGAACGAGCAGTACTTC.

The CDR3 DNA follows: TGTGCCAGCAGCCCGAGCAGGGGGCTATCCTACGAGCAGTACTTC. This sequence encodes CASSPSRGLSYEQYF. The chain is built from TRBV11-3 and TRBJ2-7, with 8 nucleotides matching TRBD1. The CDR3 has 15 amino acids. CDR1 is SGHNT, CDR2 YENEEA, per germline. J was trimmed by 1 base and V by 5 bases; bases with no gene match: 7. Full variable domain (outside the CDR3, taken from reference TRBV11-3 and TRBJ2-7): EAGVVQSPRYKIIEKKQPVAFWCNPISGHNTLYWYLQNLGQGPELLIRYENEEAVDDSQLPKDRFSAERLKGVDSTLKIQPAELGDSAVYLCASSPSRGLSYEQYFGPGTRLTVT.

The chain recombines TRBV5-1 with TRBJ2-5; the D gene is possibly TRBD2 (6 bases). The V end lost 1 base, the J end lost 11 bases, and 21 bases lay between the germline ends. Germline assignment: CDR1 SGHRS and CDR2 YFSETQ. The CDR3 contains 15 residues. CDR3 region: CASSLSEGSIREQYF. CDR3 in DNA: TGCGCCAGCAGCTTGTCCGAGGGTAGCATTCGGGAGCAGTACTTC.

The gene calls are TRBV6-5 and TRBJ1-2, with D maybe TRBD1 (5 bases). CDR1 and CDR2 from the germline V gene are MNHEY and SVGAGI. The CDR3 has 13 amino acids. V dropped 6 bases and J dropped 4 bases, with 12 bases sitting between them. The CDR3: CASRTDRPYGYTF. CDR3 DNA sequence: TGTGCCAGCAGAACCGACAGACCCTATGGCTACACCTTC.

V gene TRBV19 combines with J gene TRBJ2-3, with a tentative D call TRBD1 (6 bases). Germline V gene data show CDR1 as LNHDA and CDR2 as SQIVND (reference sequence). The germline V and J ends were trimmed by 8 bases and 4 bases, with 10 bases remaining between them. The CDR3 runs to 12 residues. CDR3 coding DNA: TGTGCCAGTGCCAGGGGAGCAGATACGCAGTATTTT. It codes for CASARGADTQYF.

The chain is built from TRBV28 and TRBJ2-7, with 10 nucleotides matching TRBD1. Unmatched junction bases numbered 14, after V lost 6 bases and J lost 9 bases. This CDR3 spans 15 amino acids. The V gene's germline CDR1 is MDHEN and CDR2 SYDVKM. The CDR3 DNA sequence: TGTGCCAGCAGATCTCCGGGACAGGGGACCTTTACGCAGTACTTC. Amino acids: CASRSPGQGTFTQYF. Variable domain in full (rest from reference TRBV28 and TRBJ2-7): DVKVTQSSRYLVKRTGEKVFLECVQDMDHENMFWYRQDPGLGLRLIYFSYDVKMKEKGDIPEGYSVSREKKERFSLILESASTNQTSMYLCASRSPGQGTFTQYFGPGTRLTVT.

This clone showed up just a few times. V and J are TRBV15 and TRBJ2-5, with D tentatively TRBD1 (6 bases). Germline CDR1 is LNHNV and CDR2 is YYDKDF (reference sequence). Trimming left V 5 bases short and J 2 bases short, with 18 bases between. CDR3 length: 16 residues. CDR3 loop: CATSAQDDGQQETQYF. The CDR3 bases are TGTGCCACCAGCGCACAAGATGACGGACAGCAAGAGACCCAGTACTTC.

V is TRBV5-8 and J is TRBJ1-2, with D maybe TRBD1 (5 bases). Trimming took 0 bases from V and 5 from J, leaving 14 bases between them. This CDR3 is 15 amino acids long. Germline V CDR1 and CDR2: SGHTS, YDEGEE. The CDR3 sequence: CASSLDSGVGYGYTF. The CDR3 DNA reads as TGTGCCAGCAGCTTGGATTCGGGGGTAGGGTATGGCTACACCTTC.

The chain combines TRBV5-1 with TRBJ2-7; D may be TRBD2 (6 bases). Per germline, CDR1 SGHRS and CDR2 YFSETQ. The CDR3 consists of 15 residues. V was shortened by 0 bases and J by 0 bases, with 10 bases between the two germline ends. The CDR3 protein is CASSLVDSGSYEQYF. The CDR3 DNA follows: TGCGCCAGCAGCTTGGTGGATAGCGGCTCCTACGAGCAGTACTTC.

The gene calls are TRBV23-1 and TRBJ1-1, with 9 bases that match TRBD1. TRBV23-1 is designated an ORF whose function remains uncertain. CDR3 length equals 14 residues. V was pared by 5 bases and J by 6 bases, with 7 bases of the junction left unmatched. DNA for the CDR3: TGCGCCAGCAGTTTCGGGACAGGGCAACCTGAAGCTTTCTTT. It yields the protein CASSFGTGQPEAFF.

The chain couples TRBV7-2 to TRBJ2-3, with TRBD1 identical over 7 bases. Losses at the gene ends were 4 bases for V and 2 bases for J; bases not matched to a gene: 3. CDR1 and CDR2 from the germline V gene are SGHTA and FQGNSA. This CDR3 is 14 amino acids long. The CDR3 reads CASSWGQYTDTQYF. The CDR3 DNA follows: TGTGCCAGCAGCTGGGGACAGTACACAGATACGCAGTATTTT.